The 24 T cell receptor beta chains presented below share a single source sample, sequenced in a study of cytomegalovirus exposure and HLA in healthy donors. Primers: 60 Vbeta forward and 13 Jbeta reverse. Sequencing was performed with immunoSEQ multiplex PCR; in TCRdb, only in-frame clones are kept and a portion is missing. The sample has around 200,000 clones; roughly 88% are singletons. Sequenced material: PBMCs. These receptors were taken from a girl aged 2 to 9 in good health and CMV-seropositive.

This chain uses TRBV30 with TRBJ2-7; TRBD1 aligns across 7 bases. The CDR3 is 13 amino acids. The germline V gene encodes CDR1 GTSNPN and CDR2 SVGIG (reference sequence). V dropped 8 bases and J dropped 5; count of bases not matched to a gene: 12. The CDR3 reads CAGIRDRAHEQYF. CDR3 coding DNA: TGTGCCGGCATAAGAGACAGGGCCCACGAGCAGTACTTC.

The chain recombines TRBV27 with TRBJ2-1, with D perhaps matching TRBD2 (6 bases). CDR3 size: 12 residues. Per the germline V gene, CDR1 is MNHEY and CDR2 is SMNVEV (reference sequence). V shed 5 bases and J shed 7 bases, with 9 bases lying between them. CDR3 sequence: CASSIADNEQFF. The CDR3 coding sequence is TGTGCCAGCAGTATAGCGGATAATGAGCAGTTCTTC.

The chain has TRBV12-5 and TRBJ2-2; 15 nucleotides agree with TRBD2. Trimming took 5 bases from V and 6 from J; bases not matched to a gene: 4. The CDR3 has 16 residues. Germline V CDR1 and CDR2: LGHNT, FRNRAP. CDR3 nucleotide sequence: TGTGCTAGTGGTCCGGGGACTAGCGGGGGGCCCGGGGAGCTGTTTTTT. This codes for CASGPGTSGGPGELFF.

The chain uses TRBV10-2 and TRBJ2-3; D remains unclear. The CDR3 is made up of 12 amino acids. Germline assignment: CDR1 WSHSY and CDR2 SAAADI. V dropped 5 bases and J dropped 5 bases, with 8 bases sitting between them. For the CDR3, the DNA is TGCGCCAGCAGTCAGGATAGAGATACGCAGTATTTT. Translated: CASSQDRDTQYF.

This rearrangement joins TRBV5-1 to TRBJ2-4; 10 bases fit TRBD1. Per the germline V gene, CDR1 is SGHRS and CDR2 is YFSETQ. Losses at the gene ends were 0 bases for V and 8 bases for J; bases not matched to a gene: 2. This CDR3 is built from 14 residues. The CDR3, as DNA: TGCGCCAGCAGCTTGGAGGGACAGGGGCACATTCAGTACTTC. This encodes CASSLEGQGHIQYF.

This clone was seen only a few times. CDR3 nucleotide sequence: TGTGCCAGCAGCCAAGACTCGGGACAGGGAGGCACCGGGGAGCTGTTTTTT. It codes for CASSQDSGQGGTGELFF. The chain combines TRBV4-2 with TRBJ2-2; 9 positions agree with TRBD1. Germline V gene data show CDR1 as LGHNA and CDR2 as YNFKEQ. The junction had 6 bases not matched to a gene; V was cut back by 0 bases and J by 4 bases. This CDR3 is built from 17 residues.

This rearrangement joins TRBV4-1 to TRBJ1-6; D is unclear. Germline V gives CDR1 MGHRA, CDR2 YSYEKL. V shed 1 base and J shed 0 bases, with 10 bases lying between them. The CDR3 length is 17 residues. This CDR3 reads CASSQGLRSSYNSPLHF. The CDR3 DNA is TGCGCCAGCAGCCAAGGTCTCCGGAGCTCCTATAATTCACCCCTCCACTTT.

The genes are TRBV28 and TRBJ1-1; D remains ambiguous. Germline V gene sequence: CDR1 MDHEN, CDR2 SYDVKM. V lost 3 bases and J 4 bases, leaving 9 bases between the germline ends. This CDR3 is built from 13 residues. The CDR3 DNA reads TGTGCCAGCAGTTTCACGCGGTTCACTGAAGCTTTCTTT. Translation gives CASSFTRFTEAFF.

This chain links TRBV7-2 with TRBJ2-7; tentatively, D is TRBD1 (6 bases). The CDR3 has 12 amino acids. Looked up from germline, CDR1 is SGHTA and CDR2 is FQGNSA. The V end was cut by 6 bases, the J end by 9 bases, with 15 bases between. The CDR3 here is CASSNRARAQYF. CDR3 DNA: TGTGCCAGCAGTAACAGGGCGCGGGCGCAGTACTTC.

J is TRBJ2-1 and V is TRBV6-5; D unclear. Germline values: CDR1 MNHEY, CDR2 SVGAGI. CDR3 length equals 16 residues. Deletions cut 4 bases from V and 0 bases from J, with 13 bases between. Here the CDR3 reads CASSSSAYISYNEQFF. The CDR3 coding sequence is TGTGCCAGCAGTTCCTCTGCCTATATCTCCTACAATGAGCAGTTCTTC.

The chain recombines TRBV14 with TRBJ2-1; 10 positions agree with TRBD2. CDR1 is SGHDN, CDR2 FVKESK, per germline. The trim removed 0 bases at V and 8 bases at J, leaving 4 bases unmatched. CDR3 length equals 15 residues. CDR3: CASSQDPSGSDEQFF. The CDR3 bases are TGTGCCAGCAGCCAAGATCCTAGCGGGAGCGATGAGCAGTTCTTC.

The chain couples TRBV7-3 to TRBJ2-1; perhaps TRBD2 as D (6 bases). Germline V gives CDR1 SGHTA, CDR2 FQGTGA. V was clipped by 5 bases and J by 6 bases, with 11 bases between them. The CDR3 extends over 13 amino acids. CDR3 nucleotides: TGTGCCAGCAGCGCCGGGACTGCCAATGAGCAGTTCTTC. Protein: CASSAGTANEQFF.

The chain is built from TRBV29-1 and TRBJ1-6; 10 bases match TRBD1. The germline V gene encodes CDR1 SQVTM and CDR2 ANQGSEA. V trimming: 6 bases; J trimming: 0 bases; junction bases outside the gene matches: 14. The CDR3 totals 19 residues. The CDR3: CSVLKPGQGRISYNSPLHF. DNA for the CDR3: TGCAGCGTGTTAAAACCGGGACAGGGGAGGATCTCCTATAATTCACCCCTCCACTTT.

J is TRBJ1-1 and V is TRBV6-1, with D unclear. The germline V gene encodes CDR1 MNHNS and CDR2 SASEGT. This CDR3 is 16 amino acids long. With 2 bases removed from V and 8 bases from J, the gap between germline ends came to 21 bases. The CDR3 protein is CASSESLWRTRLEAFF. CDR3 nucleotides: TGTGCCAGCAGTGAATCTCTTTGGAGGACCCGGCTAGAAGCTTTCTTT.

The rearrangement uses TRBV5-1 and TRBJ2-1; 9 bases map to TRBD2. This CDR3 is 15 amino acids long. The V gene end was trimmed by 0 bases and the J gene end by 6 bases; junction bases not matched to a gene: 4. Germline V lookup: CDR1 SGHRS, CDR2 YFSETQ. The CDR3 nucleotides read TGCGCCAGCAGCTTGGCGGCGGGAGGGCTCAATGAGCAGTTCTTC. It translates to CASSLAAGGLNEQFF.

This chain's CDR3 is CASSLLDRGLNEQFF. CDR3 coding DNA: TGTGCCAGCAGTTTATTGGACAGGGGGCTGAATGAGCAGTTCTTC. V gene TRBV28 combines with J gene TRBJ2-1; 11 positions agree with TRBD1. In germline, CDR1 is MDHEN, CDR2 SYDVKM. The V gene end was trimmed by 1 base and the J gene end by 7 bases; junction bases not matched to a gene: 3. There are 15 residues in the CDR3.

V gene TRBV28 combines with J gene TRBJ1-2; D is possibly TRBD1 (6 bases). V gave up 5 bases and J gave up 8 bases, with 21 bases separating them. This CDR3 region has 15 residues. The germline gives CDR1 MDHEN, CDR2 SYDVKM. CDR3 sequence reads: CASSETQGTYEGYTF. The CDR3 DNA reads TGTGCCAGCAGTGAAACACAGGGTACCTATGAGGGCTACACCTTC.

The J gene is TRBJ1-2, the V gene TRBV9; TRBD1 aligns across 8 bases. The J segment lost 4 bases and the V segment lost 3 bases, leaving 8 bases of the junction unmatched. This CDR3 has 15 amino acids. The germline gives CDR1 SGDLS, CDR2 YYNGEE. The CDR3 sequence: CASSGTGLGVYGYTF. CDR3 DNA: TGTGCCAGCAGCGGGACAGGGCTGGGGGTCTATGGCTACACCTTC.

This clone was detected only a few times. J is TRBJ2-1 and V is TRBV5-4; D is uncertain. The length of the CDR3 is 16 residues. Trimming stripped 0 bases from V and 5 bases from J, with 15 bases between. Germline values: CDR1 SGHNT, CDR2 YYREEE (reference sequence). CDR3 nucleotide sequence: TGTGCCAGCAGCTTGGGCAGGCCTAACCTTCACAATGAGCAGTTCTTC. It encodes CASSLGRPNLHNEQFF.

The chain is built from TRBV14 and TRBJ2-3, with 7 positions matching TRBD1. The V gene's germline CDR1 is SGHDN and CDR2 FVKESK. This CDR3 contains 17 residues. After removal of 4 bases from V and 2 bases from J, the junction contained 12 bases not matched to a gene. CDR3: CASSPRDSLLFTDTQYF. The DNA of the CDR3 is TGTGCCAGCAGCCCACGGGACAGCCTCCTTTTCACAGATACGCAGTATTTT.

The V and J genes are TRBV5-1 and TRBJ2-2; D unclear. The V and J ends lost 1 base and 1 base respectively, with 5 bases between them. CDR3 length equals 14 residues. Germline assignment: CDR1 SGHRS and CDR2 YFSETQ. DNA for the CDR3: TGCGCCAGCAGCTTGATCAGGAACACCGGGGAGCTGTTTTTT. Its protein product is CASSLIRNTGELFF. The variable domain in full, completed from reference TRBV5-1 and TRBJ2-2, reads KAGVTQTPRYLIKTRGQQVTLSCSPISGHRSVSWYQQTPGQGLQFLFEYFSETQRNKGNFPGRFSGRQFSNSRSEMNVSTLELGDSALYLCASSLIRNTGELFFGEGSRLTVL.

The chain recombines TRBV7-3 with TRBJ2-7, with D unclear. This CDR3 has 9 residues. Trimming stripped 8 bases from V and 7 bases from J, with 6 bases between. Germline loops: CDR1 SGHTA, CDR2 FQGTGA. The CDR3 region is CASPLEQYF. In nucleotides, the CDR3 is TGTGCCAGCCCCCTGGAGCAGTACTTC.

This clone has a single count. The V call is TRBV19, the J call TRBJ1-2; the D gene is possibly TRBD1 (5 bases). This CDR3 region has 14 residues. Germline V CDR1 and CDR2: LNHDA, SQIVND (reference sequence). Trimming stripped 1 base from V and 8 bases from J, with 14 bases between. Here the CDR3 DNA reads TGTGCCAGTAGTATAGTCCAGACAGAGAGGGGCTACACCTTC. Translation: CASSIVQTERGYTF.

This chain connects TRBV4-1 to TRBJ1-1, with 7 bases identical to TRBD1. The CDR3 contains 18 residues. The V gene's germline CDR1 is MGHRA and CDR2 YSYEKL. The trim removed 1 base at V and 0 bases at J, leaving 11 bases unmatched. The CDR3 region is CASSQVRGRTRMNTEAFF. DNA of the CDR3: TGCGCCAGCAGCCAAGTCAGGGGGAGAACGAGGATGAACACTGAAGCTTTCTTT.